Here is one T cell receptor (beta chain) with its context. Its specificity is not known. These data originate in a study of graft-versus-host responses after intestinal transplantation. Study summary: Anti-thymocyte globulin served as induction for all recipients, who then took tacrolimus and steroids for approximately 3 years.

The data were produced by immunoSEQ multiplex PCR, yet TCRdb's version contains in-frame clones alone and is incomplete. The sample includes around 70,000 clones, more than 80% seen only once; the top ten take around 2.6%. Study-level points and caveats: Allografts from individuals with graft-donor T cell macrochimerism displayed high graft-versus-host to host-versus-graft clonal ratios. There was an association between peak levels of circulating GvH clones and early post-transplant HvG declines.

The TCR was taken from a human donor who received an intestinal transplant. Material: unstimulated CD8+ T cells sorted from spleen or lymph node cells, obtained before intestinal transplant.

The chain's CDR3 is CASLGLAGGPLGYNEQFF. CDR3 DNA sequence: TGTGCCAGCCTGGGACTAGCGGGGGGGCCTCTAGGTTACAATGAGCAGTTCTTC. The rearrangement uses TRBV28 and TRBJ2-1; 16 bases are shared with TRBD2. The CDR3 is made up of 18 amino acids. Germline lookup yields CDR1 MDHEN and CDR2 SYDVKM. V lost 8 bases to trimming and J lost 4 bases; unmatched junction nucleotides: 11.